The clone carrying this TCR beta chain occurred many times. Its specificity is not known. A primer matching the constant region was used to make TCR beta cDNA from approximately 500 ng of total RNA. Three rounds of nested multiplex PCR with slightly modified ARM-PCR produced TCR beta libraries. PCR rounds one and two used TRBV1-TRBV30 forward primers with a C-beta reverse primer for about 9 cycles each. Each CDR3 protein gets one entry after TCRdb re-called the multiplex PCR reads with MiXCR. Of around 330,000 distinct CDR3 sequences in the sample, 50% to 70% are singletons; the top ten hold approximately 9.4%. The data stem from a study of tumor-infiltrating lymphocytes in primary liver carcinoma. Regarding the study as a whole: Between tumor regions, pairs overlapped more than tumor-adjacent and tumor-blood pairs did. The 250 largest clones made up significantly more of tumor than blood repertoires (p = 0.039).

For blood RNA, unsorted whole blood served as the source, and germline DNA was extracted too. The CDR3 runs 16 residues. Deletions cut 5 bases from V and 9 bases from J, with 20 bases between. Germline V gene sequence: CDR1 MDHEN, CDR2 SYDVKM. The clonotype comes from a man in his forties or fifties with primary liver carcinoma and hepatitis B virus infection. V is TRBV28 and J is TRBJ1-6, with D perhaps TRBD1 (6 bases). Input material: peripheral blood. In DNA, the CDR3 is TGTGCCAGCAGTGCCCCGGTGCAGGGGAGAGCTTCACCCCTCCACTTT. Its protein is CASSAPVQGRASPLHF.